Below, 28 T cell receptor beta chains from the same sample are listed, as sequenced in a study of type 1 and type 2 diabetes patients. PCR was run on genomic DNA. Amplification of the beta chain CDR3 used 30 forward and 13 reverse multiplex primers. One entry per CDR3 protein, called by TCRdb with MiXCR from the multiplex PCR reads. This table has a few hundred thousand distinct CDR3 sequences, 47% appearing once. Sequenced input: peripheral blood mononuclear cells (PBMCs). These receptors were obtained from a man in his late teens or twenties with type 2 diabetes.

J is TRBJ2-2 and V is TRBV25-1; 11 bases match TRBD2. CDR3 length: 15 residues. Germline assignment: CDR1 MGHDK and CDR2 SYGVNS. V was clipped by 6 bases and J by 7 bases; unmatched bases: 7. CDR3 in amino acids: CASSLAGGHIGELFF. The CDR3 region has the DNA TGTGCCAGCAGCTTAGCGGGGGGGCACATCGGGGAGCTGTTTTTT.

This clonotype was recorded many times. The DNA for the CDR3 is TGTGCCAGCAGCTTTGAGTCGAACACTGAAGCTTTCTTT. Protein: CASSFESNTEAFF. The J gene is TRBJ1-1, the V gene TRBV7-9; D is unresolved. Trimming took 3 bases from V and 1 from J, leaving 6 bases between them. CDR1 is SEHNR, CDR2 FQNEAQ, per germline (reference sequence). The CDR3 sequence is 13 residues long. Combining the CDR3 with reference TRBV7-9 and TRBJ1-1 gives the whole variable domain DTGVSQNPRHKITKRGQNVTFRCDPISEHNRLYWYRQTLGQGPEFLTYFQNEAQLEKSRLLSDRFSAERPKGSFSTLEIQRTEQGDSAMYLCASSFESNTEAFFGQGTRLTVV.

The chain recombines TRBV27 with TRBJ2-2; D not certain. The germline V gene has CDR1 MNHEY and CDR2 SMNVEV (reference sequence). Trimming left V 0 bases short and J 5 bases short, with 4 bases between. This CDR3 comprises 13 residues. The CDR3 coding sequence is TGTGCCAGCAGTTTATCGGGAACCGGGGAGCTGTTTTTT. Its protein is CASSLSGTGELFF.

This clonotype was seen just once. The chain couples TRBV11-3 to TRBJ1-1; D gene unclear. This CDR3 has 14 amino acids. Trimming left V 0 bases short and J 1 base short, with 6 bases between. Germline V gene lookup returns CDR1 SGHNT and CDR2 YENEEA. The CDR3 DNA follows: TGTGCCAGCAGCTTAGATGGGGAGAACACTGAAGCTTTCTTT. Protein product: CASSLDGENTEAFF.

J is TRBJ2-2 and V is TRBV20-1; 15 positions match TRBD2. Germline-derived CDR1 and CDR2 are DFQATT and SNEGSKA (reference sequence). J lost 1 base, V lost 6 bases, and 12 bases had no gene match. The CDR3 extends over 19 amino acids. CDR3 loop: CSADQWTSGRALNTGELFF. The CDR3 DNA is TGCAGTGCCGACCAGTGGACTAGCGGGAGGGCCCTGAACACCGGGGAGCTGTTTTTT.

This clonotype was counted at least ten times. The V call is TRBV15, the J call TRBJ2-5, with D possibly matching TRBD1 (5 bases). V was cut by 4 bases and J by 4 bases, with 19 bases left in between. CDR1 and CDR2 (germline): LNHNV, YYDKDF (reference sequence). The CDR3 is 16 amino acids. The CDR3 loop reads CATSKYPLTEVETQYF. The DNA for the CDR3 is TGTGCCACCAGCAAGTACCCCTTGACAGAAGTAGAGACCCAGTACTTC.

This clonotype was detected only a few times. The chain carries TRBV6-5 and TRBJ1-1; TRBD1 aligns across 8 bases. The CDR3 covers 13 residues. CDR1 is MNHEY and CDR2 is SVGAGI in the germline V gene. Germline trimming cut 4 bases from V and 7 bases from J; bases unmatched to any gene: 5. The CDR3 DNA follows: TGTGCCAGCAGTTCCATTGACAGGGGTGAAGCTTTCTTT. Translation: CASSSIDRGEAFF.

The rearrangement uses TRBV7-2 and TRBJ1-6; D unresolved. This CDR3 comprises 15 residues. V dropped 7 bases and J dropped 5 bases, with 15 bases sitting between them. Germline CDR1 is SGHTA and CDR2 is FQGNSA. CDR3 amino acids: CASTTGGRHNSPLHF. The CDR3 nucleotides are TGTGCCAGCACCACGGGAGGCAGGCATAATTCACCCCTCCACTTT.

Worth noting for this clonotype: With a much larger clone just one base away, this may be a read error. The CDR3 DNA is TGTGCCAACGGTCGAGACGGGAGTTCCTACGAGCAGTACTTC. It is translated as CANGRDGSSYEQYF. J is TRBJ2-7 and V is TRBV2; TRBD2 is a possible D gene (6 bases). Germline CDR1 is SNHLY and CDR2 is FYNNEI. V was trimmed by 10 bases and J by 1 base, leaving 17 bases between them. CDR3 size: 14 residues.

This clonotype came up a few times. V gene TRBV29-1 combines with J gene TRBJ2-3, with 9 nucleotides matching TRBD1. CDR1 and CDR2 (germline): SQVTM, ANQGSEA. CDR3 length: 19 residues. Trimming removed 3 bases from V and 5 bases from J; junction bases left unmatched: 21. CDR3: CSVDGVRTGVAHSEDTQYF. Written as DNA, the CDR3 is TGCAGCGTTGACGGCGTTCGGACAGGGGTGGCGCACAGCGAAGATACGCAGTATTTT.

This rearrangement joins TRBV5-4 to TRBJ2-1; 10 nucleotides match TRBD2. CDR3 length: 14 residues. J was trimmed by 9 bases and V by 2 bases; bases with no gene match: 5. Germline V gene data show CDR1 as SGHNT and CDR2 as YYREEE (reference sequence). The CDR3, as DNA: TGTGCCAGCAGCTTAATAGCGGGAGGTAGTGAGCAGTTCTTC. Protein product: CASSLIAGGSEQFF.

This chain uses TRBV5-1 with TRBJ1-1; maybe TRBD1 (6 bases). Trimming shortened V by 2 bases and J by 1 base, and 12 bases separated the two germline ends. This CDR3 is built from 15 residues. CDR1 and CDR2 from the germline V gene are SGHRS and YFSETQ. This CDR3 is CASSFPDRENTEAFF. In DNA form, the CDR3 reads TGCGCCAGCAGCTTCCCGGACAGAGAGAACACTGAAGCTTTCTTT.

The rearrangement links TRBV20-1 to TRBJ2-5; maybe TRBD2 (5 bases). Trimming pared 6 bases from V and 3 bases from J, leaving 11 bases between. This CDR3 spans 12 amino acids. Germline assignment: CDR1 DFQATT and CDR2 SNEGSKA (reference sequence). The CDR3 region is CSAPNGEETQYF. The CDR3 bases are TGCAGTGCCCCGAACGGGGAAGAGACCCAGTACTTC.

This clonotype was detected many times. This chain joins TRBV25-1 and TRBJ1-6; D remains ambiguous. This CDR3 is 13 amino acids long. Looked up from germline, CDR1 is MGHDK and CDR2 is SYGVNS. Trimming took 1 base from V and 8 from J, leaving 6 bases between them. CDR3 sequence (DNA): TGTGCCAGCAGTGAATTGACCTATTCACCCCTCCACTTT. The encoded protein is CASSELTYSPLHF.

The table lists this clonotype with a few counts. V is TRBV7-2 and J is TRBJ2-1; TRBD1 aligns across 8 bases. V lost 1 base and J lost 0; bases outside the gene matches: 2. CDR1 and CDR2 (germline): SGHTA, FQGNSA. The CDR3 is 16 residues long. CDR3 bases: TGTGCCAGCAGCTTAGTGGGGACAGGCTCCTACAATGAGCAGTTCTTC. Its protein is CASSLVGTGSYNEQFF.

This clonotype was seen only a few times. CDR3 nucleotides: TGTGCCAGCAGTCGGGCCTTGAACACTGAAGCTTTCTTT. Translating gives CASSRALNTEAFF. The V call is TRBV6-5, the J call TRBJ1-1; unclear D gene. Germline V lookup: CDR1 MNHEY, CDR2 SVGAGI. Trimming took 5 bases from V and 0 from J, leaving 7 bases between them. This CDR3 has 13 residues.

As concerns this clonotype: Germline and junction disagree at one end, which may indicate a read error. V is TRBV19 and J is TRBJ2-1; TRBD2 might be the D (5 bases). In germline, CDR1 is LNHDA, CDR2 SQIVND (reference sequence). The CDR3 covers 16 residues. The CDR3 loop reads CASSTWGAILGNGQFF. The DNA of the CDR3 is TGTGCCAGTAGTACCTGGGGAGCGATACTAGGCAATGGGCAGTTCTTC.

As to this clonotype: At one of its ends the junction is not consistent with the germline gene, which may arise from a read error. CDR3 in DNA: TGTGCCAGCAGCGGGGGGTGGGAGACCCAGCACTTC. This codes for CASSGGWETQHF. The V and J genes are TRBV25-1 and TRBJ2-5, with 7 bases identical to TRBD2. In germline, CDR1 is MGHDK, CDR2 SYGVNS. CDR3 size: 12 residues.

About this clonotype itself: This clone may be a read error of a much larger clone one base away. The chain joins TRBV2 to TRBJ2-7; 8 bases are a match to TRBD2. This CDR3 contains 14 residues. Germline CDR1 reads SNHLY; CDR2 reads FYNNEI. DNA for the CDR3: TGTGCCAGCAGTGAACTAGCGGGTTCCTACAAGCAGTACTTC. It is translated as CASSELAGSYKQYF.

A remark on this clonotype: One end of the junction fails to match germline, which may point to a read error. The rearrangement uses TRBV6-2 or TRBV6-3 and TRBJ2-5; 8 bases match TRBD2. The CDR3 sequence is 17 residues long. The germline gives CDR1 MNHEY, CDR2 SVGEGT. Here the CDR3 reads CASSRPPLAATQETRYF. The CDR3 DNA sequence: TGTGCCAGCAGTCGACCCCCACTAGCGGCAACTCAAGAGACCCGGTACTTC.

The chain couples TRBV7-2 to TRBJ1-6; 8 nucleotides line up with TRBD1. The CDR3 is made up of 15 amino acids. Per the germline V gene, CDR1 is SGHTA and CDR2 is FQGNSA. J was trimmed by 7 bases and V by 5 bases; bases with no gene match: 7. CDR3: CASSAQGALNSPLHF. The CDR3 DNA sequence: TGTGCCAGCAGCGCTCAGGGGGCTCTGAATTCACCCCTCCACTTT.

The chain combines TRBV10-3 with TRBJ1-4; no clear D. Trimming shortened V by 10 bases and J by 7 bases, and 16 bases separated the two germline ends. There are 13 residues in the CDR3. Germline V gene lookup returns CDR1 ENHRY and CDR2 SYGVKD. CDR3 in DNA: TGTGCCAGCAGACTAAGTCTTGGTGAAAAACTGTTTTTT. It encodes CASRLSLGEKLFF.

The V and J genes are TRBV2 and TRBJ2-1; D is ambiguous. V lost 7 bases and J 5 bases, leaving 6 bases between the germline ends. The length of the CDR3 is 11 residues. In germline, CDR1 is SNHLY, CDR2 FYNNEI. This CDR3 reads CASTSNNEQFF. CDR3 nucleotide sequence: TGTGCCAGCACCTCAAACAATGAGCAGTTCTTC.

This chain links TRBV7-9 with TRBJ1-1; TRBD1 aligns across 11 bases. The ends lost 2 bases at V and 5 bases at J; junction bases unmatched: 4. Germline V gene lookup returns CDR1 SEHNR and CDR2 FQNEAQ (reference sequence). The CDR3 spans 15 residues. This CDR3 reads CASSLWTGGQTEAFF. For the CDR3, the DNA is TGTGCCAGCAGCTTATGGACAGGGGGCCAAACTGAAGCTTTCTTT.

Regarding this clonotype: This may come from a read error, since a much larger clone is one base off. The rearrangement links TRBV7-2 to TRBJ1-2; D call uncertain. The CDR3 runs 12 residues. V lost 5 bases to trimming and J lost 4 bases, with 8 bases between them. The V gene's germline CDR1 is SGHTA and CDR2 FQGNSA. The CDR3 protein is CASSTPRYGYTF. Here the CDR3 DNA reads TGTGCCAGCAGCACCCCGCGCTATGGCTACACCTTC.

This clonotype was seen only a few times. The chain employs TRBV7-8 and TRBJ2-1; D remains unclear. Trimming stripped 0 bases from V and 5 bases from J, with 11 bases between. This CDR3 contains 15 residues. Germline V CDR1 and CDR2: SGHVS, FQNEAQ. The CDR3 spells CASSLAPDLDNEQFF. The CDR3 bases are TGTGCCAGCAGCTTAGCGCCCGACCTTGACAATGAGCAGTTCTTC.

The chain links TRBV6-5 to TRBJ1-2; D might be TRBD1 (5 bases). This CDR3 contains 13 residues. Germline V gives CDR1 MNHEY, CDR2 SVGAGI. Trimming took off 5 bases at V and 5 bases at J, with 12 bases between the two ends. The CDR3 loop reads CASSPPGPYGYTF. In DNA form, the CDR3 reads TGTGCCAGCAGTCCCCCGGGGCCATATGGCTACACCTTC.

This clonotype was counted between two and nine times. The chain employs TRBV24-1 and TRBJ2-5, with TRBD1 matching over 7 bases. CDR3 length equals 15 residues. Germline loops: CDR1 KGHDR, CDR2 SFDVKD. V gave up 5 bases and J gave up 7 bases; unmatched junction bases: 12. The CDR3 spells CATSGTGTEYATQYF. Written as DNA, the CDR3 is TGTGCCACCAGTGGAACAGGGACAGAGTACGCGACCCAGTACTTC.